This T cell receptor beta chain was identified in a study of blood T cell repertoires in COVID-19. Study-level information: Samples came from the United States, Italy and Spain, spanning acute and convalescent COVID-19. PBMCs, B-cell-depleted T cells, or T cells provided the cDNA or gDNA that made up the material.

The CDR3 totals 18 residues. Trimming shortened V by 2 bases and J by 5 bases, and 21 bases separated the two germline ends. Per germline, CDR1 LGHNA and CDR2 YNFKEQ. As originally analysed: Reference gene primers were amplified, and this amplification served to estimate nucleated cell counts. The repertoire was sequenced with immunoSEQ multiplex PCR; TCRdb's copy has only in-frame clones and lacks some. That table furnishes V, J and clone size, whereas the DNA furnished D and trimming. This sample carries 190,000 or so clones, 78% of them seen once, and the ten largest clones take approximately 2.9%.

V gene TRBV4-2 combines with J gene TRBJ2-2, with a tentative D call TRBD1 (6 bases). The origin of this receptor is a woman aged 80 or over with active or convalescent COVID-19. Input material: peripheral blood. In DNA, the CDR3 is TGTGCCAGCAGCCAACAAAAATGGAACAGGGATTTAACCGGGGAGCTGTTTTTT. This codes for CASSQQKWNRDLTGELFF.